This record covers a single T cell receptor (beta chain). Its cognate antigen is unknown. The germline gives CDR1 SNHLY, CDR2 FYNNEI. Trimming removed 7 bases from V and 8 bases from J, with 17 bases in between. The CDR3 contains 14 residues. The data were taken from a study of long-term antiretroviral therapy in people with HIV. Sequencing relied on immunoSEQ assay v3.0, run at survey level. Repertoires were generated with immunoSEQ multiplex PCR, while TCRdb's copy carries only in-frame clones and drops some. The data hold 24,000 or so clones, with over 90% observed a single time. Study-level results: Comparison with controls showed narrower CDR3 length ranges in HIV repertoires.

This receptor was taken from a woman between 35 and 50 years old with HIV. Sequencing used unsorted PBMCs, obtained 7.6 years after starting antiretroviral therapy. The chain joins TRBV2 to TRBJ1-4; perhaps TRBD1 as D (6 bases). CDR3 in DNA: TGTGCCAGCACCGAAAGGGACATTCGGGAAAAACTGTTTTTT. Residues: CASTERDIREKLFF. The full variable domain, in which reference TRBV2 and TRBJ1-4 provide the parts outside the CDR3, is EPEVTQTPSHQVTQMGQEVILRCVPISNHLYFYWYRQILGQKVEFLVSFYNNEISEKSEIFDDQFSVERPDGSNFTLKIRSTKLEDSAMYFCASTERDIREKLFFGSGTQLSVL.